The entry below describes one T cell receptor beta chain. The sample is drawn from a study of cytomegalovirus exposure and HLA in healthy donors. The V end lost 3 bases, the J end lost 7 bases, and 17 bases lay between the germline ends. This CDR3 region has 14 residues. Germline V gives CDR1 SGHRS, CDR2 YFSETQ. Sequencing used immunoSEQ multiplex PCR; TCRdb keeps in-frame clones, though not all of them. This sample yields about 160,000 clones, of which around 81% are seen a single time; about 2% belongs to the top ten. Material: PBMCs. The receptor was derived from a man aged 25-45 years in good health and CMV-seropositive. The V call is TRBV5-1, the J call TRBJ2-7; weak D call: TRBD2 (5 bases). The CDR3 nucleotides read TGCGCCAGCAGCTCCTCGGTTACTAGTTTTGAGCAGTACTTC. Amino acid sequence: CASSSSVTSFEQYF.